Each of the 24 T cell receptor beta chains below was sequenced from the same sample in a study of blood T cell repertoires in COVID-19. Assay used: immunoSEQ multiplex PCR; TCRdb lists only in-frame clones, some missing. Seen here are 50,000 to 75,000 clones, more than 75% observed once, and the top ten hold roughly 7%. Source material: peripheral blood. These receptor sequences come from a man between 60 and 70 years old with acute or convalescent COVID-19.

The V call is TRBV6-5, the J call TRBJ2-3, with 11 bases fitting TRBD2. V lost 7 bases, J lost 4 bases, and 7 bases stayed unmatched. CDR1 and CDR2 (germline): MNHEY, SVGAGI. This CDR3 has 15 amino acids. CDR3 nucleotides: TGTGCCAGCAATACGATTAGCGGGGGGGCAGATACGCAGTATTTT. This encodes CASNTISGGADTQYF.

This clone was detected once. This chain joins TRBV5-6 and TRBJ1-5; tentatively, D is TRBD1 (5 bases). CDR1 is SGHDT and CDR2 is YYEEEE in the germline V gene. Trimming removed 2 bases from V and 4 bases from J, with 10 bases in between. The CDR3 extends over 14 amino acids. In DNA, the CDR3 is TGTGCCAGCAGCTTCGACAGAGGAAATCAGCCCCAGCATTTT. Amino acid sequence: CASSFDRGNQPQHF.

This clone was recorded only once. This chain links TRBV7-6 with TRBJ2-3, with no clear D. This CDR3 is 13 amino acids long. Germline V gene lookup returns CDR1 SGHVS and CDR2 FNYEAQ. Deletions cut 6 bases from V and 7 bases from J, with 14 bases between. For the CDR3, the DNA is TGTGCCAGCAGTCTTGAACTCAGGAATACGCAGTATTTT. It is translated as CASSLELRNTQYF.

The chain carries TRBV9 and TRBJ2-1, with D possibly being TRBD1 (5 bases). V was clipped by 0 bases and J by 0 bases, with 10 bases between them. There are 16 residues in the CDR3. CDR1 is SGDLS, CDR2 YYNGEE, per germline. The CDR3 loop is CASSVDQGSSYNEQFF. The CDR3 DNA sequence: TGTGCCAGCAGCGTAGATCAGGGAAGCTCCTACAATGAGCAGTTCTTC.

The chain couples TRBV15 to TRBJ2-3; 8 nucleotides line up with TRBD1. V lost 0 bases to trimming and J lost 2 bases; unmatched junction nucleotides: 10. This CDR3 has 18 amino acids. Germline lookup yields CDR1 LNHNV and CDR2 YYDKDF (reference sequence). The CDR3 nucleotides read TGTGCCACCAGCAGAGATCCCGCAGGGGGCGCGATCACAGATACGCAGTATTTT. It yields the protein CATSRDPAGGAITDTQYF.

The rearrangement joins TRBV11-2 to TRBJ2-5; 11 bases agree with TRBD2. The V gene's germline CDR1 is SGHAT and CDR2 FQNNGV. The V segment lost 2 bases and the J segment 4 bases; nucleotides outside the gene matches: 3. This CDR3 spans 15 amino acids. The CDR3 spells CASSLRLAGGETQYF. Written as DNA, the CDR3 is TGTGCCAGCAGCTTAAGGCTAGCGGGGGGAGAGACCCAGTACTTC.

The chain has TRBV3-1 (or the pseudogene TRBV3-2) and TRBJ2-7; weak D call: TRBD2 (7 bases). This CDR3 is 15 amino acids long. Germline V gives CDR1 LGHDT, CDR2 YNNKEL (reference sequence). Deletions cut 4 bases from V and 4 bases from J, with 17 bases between. CDR3 DNA sequence: TGTGCCAGCAGCCCCGGTCGGGGGGCCGGATACGAGCAGTACTTC. Amino acid sequence: CASSPGRGAGYEQYF.

The rearrangement uses TRBV19 and TRBJ1-1; 8 nucleotides align to TRBD1. From germline, CDR1 is LNHDA and CDR2 SQIVND (reference sequence). The J segment lost 5 bases and the V segment lost 7 bases, leaving 3 bases of the junction unmatched. This CDR3 spans 12 amino acids. This CDR3 is CASTQGETEAFF. CDR3 coding DNA: TGTGCCAGTACACAGGGGGAGACTGAAGCTTTCTTT.

The V and J genes are TRBV20-1 and TRBJ1-1; D might be TRBD1 (5 bases). The V gene lost 3 bases and the J gene lost 1 base, with 12 bases spanning the gap. CDR3 length: 14 amino acids. Germline V gene sequence: CDR1 DFQATT, CDR2 SNEGSKA (reference sequence). The CDR3 DNA reads as TGCAGTGCTAGTAATCGGGGGAGGAACACTGAAGCTTTCTTT. Translation gives CSASNRGRNTEAFF.

V gene TRBV15 combines with J gene TRBJ1-1, with D uncertain. The CDR3 spans 14 residues. Trimming left V 0 bases short and J 5 bases short, with 10 bases between. Germline V gene data show CDR1 as LNHNV and CDR2 as YYDKDF (reference sequence). CDR3 DNA sequence: TGTGCCACCAGCAGAGATTCGGTAGATACTGAAGCTTTCTTT. Residues: CATSRDSVDTEAFF.

With regard to this clone: Mismatch with germline at one junction end may stem from a read error. This chain uses TRBV5-5 with TRBJ2-7, with 7 bases that match TRBD1. From germline, CDR1 is SGHKS and CDR2 YYEKEE (reference sequence). The CDR3 sequence is 15 residues long. The CDR3 DNA reads as TGTGCCAACAGCCCGCGACCGGACAGGTCGAGCGAGCAGTACTTC. Its protein product is CANSPRPDRSSEQYF.

The V call is TRBV9, the J call TRBJ1-6, with TRBD1 identical over 10 bases. Per germline, CDR1 SGDLS and CDR2 YYNGEE. Trimming took 5 bases from V and 6 from J; bases not matched to a gene: 2. The CDR3 is made up of 14 amino acids. The CDR3 DNA reads as TGTGCCAGCAGAAGGGACAGGGGTAATTCACCCCTCCACTTT. Translated: CASRRDRGNSPLHF.

The chain links TRBV3-1 (or the pseudogene TRBV3-2) to TRBJ1-5; no clear D. V was cut by 1 base and J by 5 bases, with 3 bases left in between. The CDR3 runs 12 residues. Germline-derived CDR1 and CDR2 are LGHDT and YNNKEL (reference sequence). The CDR3 reads CASSQADQPQHF. Here the CDR3 DNA reads TGTGCCAGCAGCCAAGCCGATCAGCCCCAGCATTTT.

The V and J genes are TRBV15 and TRBJ1-4, with 8 positions matching TRBD1. Germline trimming cut 0 bases from V and 8 bases from J; bases unmatched to any gene: 8. CDR1 is LNHNV and CDR2 is YYDKDF in the germline V gene (reference sequence). CDR3 length equals 16 residues. Here the CDR3 reads CATSRDLQGVYEKLFF. In nucleotides, the CDR3 is TGTGCCACCAGCAGAGATTTACAGGGGGTATACGAAAAACTGTTTTTT.

V gene TRBV4-2 combines with J gene TRBJ1-1; 9 bases fit TRBD1. The V and J ends lost 4 bases and 0 bases, in that order; junction bases with no gene match: 6. The CDR3 covers 16 residues. The germline gives CDR1 LGHNA, CDR2 YNFKEQ. The CDR3 DNA sequence: TGTGCCAGCAGCCCCCGGACAGGGGATATGAACACTGAAGCTTTCTTT. This gives the protein CASSPRTGDMNTEAFF.

The V call is TRBV7-9, the J call TRBJ1-1; D gene uncertain. The V gene's germline CDR1 is SEHNR and CDR2 FQNEAQ (reference sequence). CDR3 length equals 13 residues. V was clipped by 4 bases and J by 0 bases, with 6 bases between them. DNA of the CDR3: TGTGCCAGCAGCTACCGAGTGAACACTGAAGCTTTCTTT. This translates into CASSYRVNTEAFF.

The chain has TRBV19 and TRBJ1-6, with 7 bases matching TRBD1. V gave up 7 bases and J gave up 7 bases; unmatched junction bases: 7. In germline, CDR1 is LNHDA, CDR2 SQIVND (reference sequence). This CDR3 spans 14 amino acids. The CDR3 DNA follows: TGTGCCAGTAACACCGGGACAGCCAATTCACCCCTCCACTTT. As protein: CASNTGTANSPLHF.

Only one count was recorded for this clone. DNA of the CDR3: TGCGCCAGCAGCCTATCCTCGGTGGGCGGGGAGACCCAGTACTTC. Protein sequence: CASSLSSVGGETQYF. The V call is TRBV4-3, the J call TRBJ2-5; D might be TRBD2 (5 bases). V was shortened by 4 bases and J by 5 bases, with 17 bases between the two germline ends. CDR3 size: 15 residues. Germline loops: CDR1 LGHNA, CDR2 YSLEER.

The J gene is TRBJ1-4, the V gene TRBV16, with D possibly matching TRBD1 (5 bases). Germline V gene lookup returns CDR1 KGHSY and CDR2 FQNENV. This CDR3 is 15 amino acids long. V was cut by 4 bases and J by 0 bases, with 9 bases left in between. Written as DNA, the CDR3 is TGTGCCAGCAGCCCGCGGGGGGCAACTAATGAAAAACTGTTTTTT. Encoded protein: CASSPRGATNEKLFF.

The J gene is TRBJ1-1, the V gene TRBV4-3; unclear D gene. This CDR3 spans 13 amino acids. V dropped 1 base and J dropped 5 bases, with 8 bases sitting between them. Germline loops: CDR1 LGHNA, CDR2 YSLEER. CDR3 residues: CASSQGGWTEAFF. DNA for the CDR3: TGCGCCAGCAGCCAAGGAGGGTGGACTGAAGCTTTCTTT.

This clone was detected once. The CDR3: CASSPTGTSGGTDTQYF. The CDR3 bases are TGTGCCAGCAGTCCCACCGGGACTAGCGGGGGCACAGATACGCAGTATTTT. The chain recombines TRBV13 with TRBJ2-3; 13 bases fit TRBD2. CDR1 PRHDT and CDR2 FYEKMQ come from the germline V gene (reference sequence). The V and J ends lost 6 bases and 1 base, in that order; junction bases with no gene match: 7. The CDR3 runs to 17 residues.

The chain joins TRBV15 to TRBJ1-2; the D gene is possibly TRBD1 (5 bases). CDR1 is LNHNV, CDR2 YYDKDF, per germline (reference sequence). V lost 5 bases to trimming and J lost 9 bases, with 16 bases between them. This CDR3 region has 13 residues. This CDR3 reads CATSAHQRGSYTF. CDR3 sequence (DNA): TGTGCCACCAGCGCCCATCAAAGGGGAAGCTACACCTTC.

The chain carries TRBV24-1 and TRBJ2-5; no clear D gene. Germline CDR1 reads KGHDR; CDR2 reads SFDVKD. The V end lost 0 bases, the J end lost 6 bases, and 7 bases lay between the germline ends. CDR3 size: 13 residues. The CDR3 DNA sequence: TGTGCCACCAGTGATTTGGACTCGCAGACCCAGTACTTC. Translation gives CATSDLDSQTQYF.

The chain has TRBV4-3 and TRBJ1-1, with a tentative D call TRBD1 (5 bases). The V gene lost 0 bases and the J gene lost 5 bases, with 10 bases spanning the gap. The CDR3 length is 14 residues. Germline-derived CDR1 and CDR2 are LGHNA and YSLEER. The CDR3 here is CASSQDFRGTEAFF. The CDR3 DNA is TGCGCCAGCAGCCAAGATTTTCGGGGGACTGAAGCTTTCTTT.